One sample yielded the 18 T cell receptor beta chains listed below, sequenced in a study of blood T cell repertoires in COVID-19. The table came from immunoSEQ multiplex PCR; TCRdb's copy has only in-frame clones and leaves some out. The sample has approximately 170,000 clones, more than 80% seen once; the top ten hold under 13%. Sequencing input: peripheral blood. The source of these receptors is a human donor in a cohort sampled during active COVID-19.

This clone was counted only a few times. The chain carries TRBV7-2 and TRBJ2-5, with D unclear. The CDR3 contains 15 residues. The germline V gene has CDR1 SGHTA and CDR2 FQGNSA. Between the trimmed V and J ends, which lost 1 base and 7 bases, there was a span of 16 bases. The CDR3 nucleotides are TGTGCCAGCAGCTTAGTCGGGTCCCCGGAGCGGACCCAGTACTTC. Residues: CASSLVGSPERTQYF.

J is TRBJ2-7 and V is TRBV18, with a tentative D call TRBD1 (7 bases). V was trimmed by 6 bases and J by 6 bases, leaving 15 bases between them. This CDR3 is 13 amino acids long. Looked up from germline, CDR1 is KGHSH and CDR2 is LQKENI. The CDR3 sequence is CASSSQGGGEQYF. In nucleotides, the CDR3 is TGTGCCAGCTCGAGCCAGGGGGGAGGCGAGCAGTACTTC.

The chain is built from TRBV5-5 and TRBJ2-7; 8 bases are shared with TRBD1. V shed 2 bases and J 7 bases; nucleotides not matched to a gene: 8. CDR3 length equals 14 residues. The germline gives CDR1 SGHKS, CDR2 YYEKEE (reference sequence). The CDR3 spells CASSFGQGAGEQYF. The CDR3, as DNA: TGTGCCAGCAGCTTCGGTCAGGGGGCTGGAGAGCAGTACTTC.

This chain joins TRBV6-5 and TRBJ2-1, with D tentatively TRBD2 (6 bases). Germline loops: CDR1 MNHEY, CDR2 SVGAGI. The CDR3 consists of 14 residues. V lost 0 bases, J lost 10 bases, and 13 bases lay in between. This chain's CDR3 is CASSYSIGEDEQFF. In DNA form, the CDR3 reads TGTGCCAGCAGTTACTCGATCGGGGAGGACGAGCAGTTCTTC.

The chain is built from TRBV6-6 and TRBJ2-7; TRBD1 is a possible D gene (5 bases). The CDR3 extends over 14 amino acids. Deletions cut 2 bases from V and 0 bases from J, with 8 bases between. Germline V gene data show CDR1 as MNHNY and CDR2 as SVGAGI (reference sequence). CDR3 in DNA: TGTGCCAGCAGTTACGGGGCGAACTCCTACGAGCAGTACTTC. Residues: CASSYGANSYEQYF.

V and J are TRBV4-3 and TRBJ2-7; a weak D match, TRBD1 (6 bases). Germline values: CDR1 LGHNA, CDR2 YSLEER. Deletions cut 0 bases from V and 9 bases from J, with 27 bases between. The CDR3 is 18 amino acids. The CDR3 DNA follows: TGCGCCAGCAGCCAAGATCCACCAACCTTTGGGACACCTGCGGGGCAGTACTTC. Translating it yields CASSQDPPTFGTPAGQYF.

The chain uses TRBV7-8 and TRBJ2-7; 9 nucleotides agree with TRBD2. J was trimmed by 4 bases and V by 5 bases; bases with no gene match: 0. Germline values: CDR1 SGHVS, CDR2 FQNEAQ. This CDR3 is 12 amino acids long. The CDR3 loop is CASSGLAYEQYF. In DNA form, the CDR3 reads TGTGCCAGCAGCGGACTAGCGTACGAGCAGTACTTC.

About this clone itself: This same CDR3 is encoded by further DNA sequences in the sample. J is TRBJ1-1 and V is TRBV12-3 or TRBV12-4, with a weak D call TRBD1 (5 bases). Trimming removed 2 bases at V and 3 bases at J, with 7 bases between. The CDR3 has 13 amino acids. CDR3 residues: CASSLLGDTEAFF. DNA for the CDR3: TGTGCCAGCAGTTTATTAGGGGACACTGAAGCTTTCTTT.

This clone occurred once. The chain is built from TRBV30 and TRBJ1-1; 9 bases are shared with TRBD1. The trim removed 8 bases at V and 5 bases at J, leaving 6 bases unmatched. Germline V gene sequence: CDR1 GTSNPN, CDR2 SVGIG (reference sequence). CDR3 length: 12 amino acids. CDR3 region: CAGQGRRTEAFF. CDR3 DNA sequence: TGTGCCGGACAGGGGCGGAGGACTGAAGCTTTCTTT. The full variable domain, with the rest looked up from reference TRBV30 and TRBJ1-1, is SQTIHQWPATLVQPVGSPLSLECTVEGTSNPNLYWYRQAAGRGLQLLFYSVGIGQISSEVPQNLSASRPQDRQFILSSKKLLLSDSGFYLCAGQGRRTEAFFGQGTRLTVV.

This clone showed up just once. The V gene is TRBV10-1, the J gene TRBJ1-4, with D hard to call. V dropped 4 bases and J dropped 8 bases, with 14 bases sitting between them. The CDR3 totals 14 residues. Germline V lookup: CDR1 WNHNN, CDR2 SYGVQD (reference sequence). CDR3 amino acids: CASSGAPHEEKLFF. In DNA, the CDR3 is TGCGCCAGCAGTGGGGCACCGCACGAGGAAAAACTGTTTTTT.

About this clone: An end of the junction does not agree with germline; a read error may underlie this. The gene calls are TRBV7-7 and TRBJ2-1, with D unclear. The length of the CDR3 is 13 residues. The germline gives CDR1 SSHAT, CDR2 FNYEAQ (reference sequence). The CDR3 protein is CASSLANYNEQFF. The CDR3 region has the DNA TGTGCTAGCAGCTTAGCTAACTACAATGAGCAGTTCTTC.

This chain connects TRBV27 to TRBJ1-5; tentatively, D is TRBD1 (6 bases). V dropped 3 bases and J dropped 5 bases, with 11 bases sitting between them. This CDR3 has 14 residues. Germline CDR1 MNHEY, CDR2 SMNVEV (reference sequence). The CDR3 nucleotides read TGTGCCAGCAGTTTTGGACAGACCTATCAGCCCCAGCATTTT. Protein product: CASSFGQTYQPQHF.

The rearrangement joins TRBV7-2 to TRBJ2-2; D might be TRBD2 (6 bases). Germline V gene data show CDR1 as SGHTA and CDR2 as FQGNSA. Trimming pared 3 bases from V and 9 bases from J, leaving 14 bases between. This CDR3 spans 14 amino acids. This chain's CDR3 is CASSFAGLGRELFF. The DNA of the CDR3 is TGTGCCAGCAGCTTTGCGGGGTTAGGCCGGGAGCTGTTTTTT.

The rearrangement links TRBV24-1 to TRBJ2-1; TRBD2 aligns across 14 bases. The CDR3 has 16 residues. Trimming removed 5 bases from V and 6 bases from J; junction bases left unmatched: 5. Germline loops: CDR1 KGHDR, CDR2 SFDVKD. The CDR3 DNA reads as TGTGCCACCAGTGGGGGACTAGCGGGGGTGATCAATGAGCAGTTCTTC. It specifies CATSGGLAGVINEQFF.

The chain uses TRBV29-1 and TRBJ1-1; perhaps TRBD1 as D (6 bases). Germline V CDR1 and CDR2: SQVTM, ANQGSEA. V lost 7 bases and J lost 5, with 14 bases in between. This CDR3 has 12 amino acids. CDR3 residues: CSGFEGGTEAFF. The CDR3 DNA sequence: TGCAGCGGGTTTGAGGGGGGGACTGAAGCTTTCTTT.

The V call is TRBV29-1, the J call TRBJ1-1; 10 bases are a match to TRBD1. The ends lost 6 bases at V and 7 bases at J; junction bases unmatched: 8. CDR1 SQVTM and CDR2 ANQGSEA come from the germline V gene. The CDR3 spans 13 residues. The CDR3 reads CSVGGQGSGEAFF. The CDR3 DNA is TGCAGCGTAGGGGGACAGGGGAGTGGTGAAGCTTTCTTT.

The chain combines TRBV4-3 with TRBJ2-4, with 11 bases fitting TRBD1. The CDR3 runs to 14 residues. Germline V gene data show CDR1 as LGHNA and CDR2 as YSLEER. V gave up 0 bases and J gave up 8 bases; unmatched junction bases: 0. The CDR3 sequence is CASSQEGQGDIQYF. In DNA form, the CDR3 reads TGCGCCAGCAGCCAAGAGGGACAGGGGGACATTCAGTACTTC.

This sequence joins TRBV25-1 and TRBJ1-2; TRBD1 matches at 8 bases. V lost 2 bases and J lost 8; bases outside the gene matches: 1. CDR1 MGHDK and CDR2 SYGVNS come from the germline V gene. CDR3 length: 12 residues. The CDR3 protein is CASSEGTGGYTF. CDR3 DNA: TGTGCCAGCAGTGAAGGGACAGGCGGCTACACCTTC.